One and the same sample provided the 27 T cell receptor beta chains below, sequenced in a study of OX40 agonist ivuxolimab in advanced cancers. Library generation was performed with the immunoSEQ multiplex PCR assay. The source is immuneACCESS, and TCRdb retained only in-frame sequences with V and J called. Part of the clones is not carried over; for the studies checked, unresolved V genes explain less than half of this, and the remainder is unexplained. Present in this sample are under 95,000 clones, less than 95% of which were seen just once. The top ten clonotypes cover more than 8.5% of the sample. The material sequenced was CD4+ or CD8+ T cells sorted from blood, taken in a trial of the OX40 agonist ivuxolimab. These TCRs come from an adult with an advanced solid tumor such as melanoma, head and neck, liver or kidney cancer.

Regarding this clone: Other DNA sequences in the same sample also yield this CDR3. The chain is built from TRBV9 and TRBJ2-1; the match to TRBD2 covers 10 bases. V trimming: 0 bases; J trimming: 4 bases; junction bases outside the gene matches: 1. This CDR3 spans 15 amino acids. Germline V gene sequence: CDR1 SGDLS, CDR2 YYNGEE. CDR3 region: CASSVGTSGYNEQFF. DNA of the CDR3: TGTGCCAGCAGCGTAGGGACTAGCGGTTACAATGAGCAGTTCTTC.

The chain is built from TRBV30 and TRBJ2-3; D is uncertain. The CDR3 is 15 residues long. Trimming took 4 bases from V and 3 from J, leaving 17 bases between them. Germline CDR1 GTSNPN, CDR2 SVGIG (reference sequence). The CDR3: CAWNVRPAGTDTQYF. The CDR3 DNA reads as TGTGCCTGGAATGTTAGACCGGCCGGGACAGATACGCAGTATTTT.

This clone was detected a few times. The rearrangement joins TRBV5-1 to TRBJ1-1; weak D call: TRBD1 (5 bases). Trimming removed 4 bases at V and 7 bases at J, with 20 bases between. This CDR3 has 15 amino acids. The germline V gene has CDR1 SGHRS and CDR2 YFSETQ. CDR3 amino acids: CASSDRGSGLDEAFF. Written as DNA, the CDR3 is TGCGCCAGCAGCGATAGGGGTTCCGGACTAGATGAAGCTTTCTTT.

This clone was counted once. This chain connects TRBV9 to TRBJ1-2; D is uncertain. V was pared by 4 bases and J by 8 bases, with 12 bases between. The germline CDR1 and CDR2 sequences are SGDLS and YYNGEE. The CDR3 is 12 residues long. CDR3 nucleotide sequence: TGTGCCAGCAGCCCCAGTCTAGGGGGCTACACCTTC. Translation: CASSPSLGGYTF.

The chain links TRBV18 to TRBJ2-7; 7 nucleotides match TRBD2. V trimming: 0 bases; J trimming: 3 bases; junction bases outside the gene matches: 5. Germline values: CDR1 KGHSH, CDR2 LQKENI. CDR3 length equals 15 residues. CDR3 DNA sequence: TGTGCCAGCTCACCACCCCGCGGGAGTGGCTACGAGCAGTACTTC. The encoded protein is CASSPPRGSGYEQYF.

CDR3 DNA: TGCAGCGTTGGCAGATTAGCTAACTATGGCTACACCTTC. As protein: CSVGRLANYGYTF. The genes are TRBV29-1 and TRBJ1-2; D ambiguous. Germline loops: CDR1 SQVTM, CDR2 ANQGSEA. Trimming stripped 4 bases from V and 0 bases from J, with 9 bases between. This CDR3 is built from 13 residues.

J is TRBJ2-5 and V is TRBV10-3; D is unresolved. V gave up 3 bases and J gave up 2 bases, with 10 bases separating them. The CDR3 contains 14 residues. Per the germline V gene, CDR1 is ENHRY and CDR2 is SYGVKD. CDR3 sequence reads: CAISDRTVQETQYF. The CDR3 coding sequence is TGTGCCATCAGTGATCGTACGGTGCAAGAGACCCAGTACTTC.

The V call is TRBV12-5, the J call TRBJ2-2; the match to TRBD2 covers 8 bases. This CDR3 has 15 amino acids. With 0 bases clipped from V and 3 bases from J, the junction kept 0 bases outside the gene matches. In germline, CDR1 is LGHNT, CDR2 FRNRAP. This CDR3 reads CASGLVAGDTGELFF. CDR3 sequence (DNA): TGTGCTAGTGGTTTGGTAGCGGGGGACACCGGGGAGCTGTTTTTT. The variable domain in full, with the rest retrieved from reference TRBV12-5 and TRBJ2-2, is DARVTQTPRHKVTEMGQEVTMRCQPILGHNTVFWYRQTMMQGLELLAYFRNRAPLDDSGMPKDRFSAEMPDATLATLKIQPSEPRDSAVYFCASGLVAGDTGELFFGEGSRLTVL.

This chain links TRBV27 with TRBJ2-1; D call uncertain. Trimming cost V 2 bases and J 3 bases, with 8 bases left between them. Per the germline V gene, CDR1 is MNHEY and CDR2 is SMNVEV (reference sequence). The CDR3 totals 14 residues. The CDR3 nucleotides read TGTGCCAGCAGTTTACTAGTCGGCTACAATGAGCAGTTCTTC. This encodes CASSLLVGYNEQFF.

The rearrangement links TRBV21-1 to TRBJ1-1; whether TRBD1, the table's D call, matches the DNA was not checked. TRBV21-1 is shown as a pseudogene. The CDR3 length is 18 residues. The CDR3 bases are TGTGCCAGCAGCAAAGGCCGGGACAGGGGGCCCCTAGGTACTGAAGCTTTCTTT. Translated, it gives CASSKGRDRGPLGTEAFF.

The CDR3 loop reads CASSVEGQVDDEQYF. CDR3 bases: TGTGCCAGCAGCGTAGAGGGCCAGGTAGACGACGAGCAGTACTTC. The chain couples TRBV9 to TRBJ2-7; D gene uncertain. Per the germline V gene, CDR1 is SGDLS and CDR2 is YYNGEE. V was pared by 0 bases and J by 5 bases, with 15 bases between. This CDR3 is 15 amino acids long.

The chain employs TRBV7-9 and TRBJ1-5, with 8 bases that match TRBD1. Germline V lookup: CDR1 SEHNR, CDR2 FQNEAQ (reference sequence). This CDR3 is 15 amino acids long. V shed 1 base, J shed 7 bases, and the junction held 6 bases outside the gene matches. The CDR3 region has the DNA TGTGCCAGCAGCTTAGGGACAGGGCGGTTCCAGCCCCAGCATTTT. It is translated as CASSLGTGRFQPQHF.

The chain has TRBV28 and TRBJ2-7; 8 bases map to TRBD1. The CDR3 sequence is 14 residues long. CDR1 is MDHEN and CDR2 is SYDVKM in the germline V gene. The V gene end was trimmed by 6 bases and the J gene end by 0 bases; junction bases not matched to a gene: 4. CDR3 in amino acids: CASRTTGASYEQYF. The CDR3 DNA follows: TGTGCCAGCAGGACGACAGGGGCCTCCTACGAGCAGTACTTC.

The V and J genes are TRBV28 and TRBJ1-1; weak D call: TRBD1 (5 bases). Per germline, CDR1 MDHEN and CDR2 SYDVKM. The CDR3 length is 15 residues. Trimming removed 3 bases from V and 5 bases from J, with 16 bases in between. The CDR3 here is CASSFSPRGWTEAFF. The DNA of the CDR3 is TGTGCCAGCAGTTTCTCCCCTAGGGGATGGACTGAAGCTTTCTTT. Using reference TRBV28 and TRBJ1-1 for the parts outside the CDR3, the full variable domain is DVKVTQSSRYLVKRTGEKVFLECVQDMDHENMFWYRQDPGLGLRLIYFSYDVKMKEKGDIPEGYSVSREKKERFSLILESASTNQTSMYLCASSFSPRGWTEAFFGQGTRLTVV.

The chain has TRBV6-4 and TRBJ1-1; D is unresolved. V shed 6 bases and J shed 0 bases, with 8 bases lying between them. This CDR3 has 13 residues. The germline V gene encodes CDR1 MRHNA and CDR2 SNTAGT. The CDR3 here is CASSRLMNTEAFF. The CDR3, as DNA: TGTGCCAGCAGCAGATTGATGAACACTGAAGCTTTCTTT.

The chain has TRBV4-1 and TRBJ2-5; maybe TRBD2 (5 bases). CDR1 is MGHRA and CDR2 is YSYEKL in the germline V gene. The ends were cut back, 1 base at V and 3 bases at J, with 18 bases in the middle. This CDR3 spans 17 amino acids. The CDR3 loop is CASSQVFMSSREETQYF. As DNA, the CDR3 is TGCGCCAGCAGCCAAGTTTTCATGAGTTCGAGGGAAGAGACCCAGTACTTC.

This clone was seen once. CDR3: CASSEAAALGWETQYF. CDR3 in DNA: TGTGCCAGCAGTGAAGCCGCGGCTTTGGGGTGGGAGACCCAGTACTTC. This chain links TRBV2 with TRBJ2-5; D not resolved. The CDR3 has 16 residues. CDR1 and CDR2 (germline): SNHLY, FYNNEI. V was clipped by 0 bases and J by 5 bases, with 16 bases between them.

V usage is TRBV27 and J usage is TRBJ2-5; TRBD2 matches 13 bases. This CDR3 is 17 amino acids long. Germline-derived CDR1 and CDR2 are MNHEY and SMNVEV (reference sequence). Unmatched junction bases numbered 10, after V lost 4 bases and J lost 5 bases. In DNA form, the CDR3 reads TGTGCCAGCAGTTGGACTAGCGGGAGCCCCGGTTCGGAGACCCAGTACTTC. This sequence encodes CASSWTSGSPGSETQYF.

The rearrangement uses TRBV7-8 and TRBJ1-4; maybe TRBD1 (6 bases). This CDR3 region has 14 residues. The V end was cut by 5 bases, the J end by 7 bases, with 14 bases between. Germline V gene lookup returns CDR1 SGHVS and CDR2 FQNEAQ. The CDR3 is CASSRGGGGEKLFF. The CDR3 DNA is TGTGCCAGCAGCCGTGGGGGCGGGGGTGAAAAACTGTTTTTT.

The genes are TRBV10-3 and TRBJ2-3, with 10 bases identical to TRBD1. The CDR3 runs 14 residues. V dropped 5 bases and J dropped 3; count of bases not matched to a gene: 2. Germline CDR1 reads ENHRY; CDR2 reads SYGVKD. The CDR3 DNA reads as TGTGCCATCAGTTGGGACAGGGGAACAGATACGCAGTATTTT. Residues: CAISWDRGTDTQYF.

This clone was seen only once. The chain has TRBV28 and TRBJ2-7; D is tentatively TRBD1 or TRBD2 (5 bases each). The V gene's germline CDR1 is MDHEN and CDR2 SYDVKM. This CDR3 region has 13 residues. The V end was cut by 4 bases, the J end by 10 bases, with 17 bases between. The CDR3 sequence: CASSSGTVFEQYF. CDR3 DNA: TGTGCCAGCAGTTCCGGGACGGTGTTCGAACAGTACTTC.

The chain combines TRBV27 with TRBJ2-1; TRBD2 agrees at 10 bases. This CDR3 has 14 amino acids. The ends lost 7 bases at V and 4 bases at J; junction bases unmatched: 4. Germline V lookup: CDR1 MNHEY, CDR2 SMNVEV (reference sequence). CDR3 protein: CASTSGSRYNEQFF. The CDR3 DNA reads TGTGCCAGCACTAGCGGGAGTCGGTACAATGAGCAGTTCTTC.

The chain recombines TRBV14 with TRBJ2-2; D gene unclear. This CDR3 comprises 16 residues. Germline-derived CDR1 and CDR2 are SGHDN and FVKESK. V was shortened by 1 base and J by 2 bases, with 11 bases between the two germline ends. The CDR3 DNA is TGTGCCAGCAGCCAAGGTCAGACCACTAACACCGGGGAGCTGTTTTTT. Translated: CASSQGQTTNTGELFF.

J is TRBJ1-5 and V is TRBV11-2; the D gene is possibly TRBD1 (5 bases). V was shortened by 0 bases and J by 9 bases, with 6 bases between the two germline ends. Germline V gene sequence: CDR1 SGHAT, CDR2 FQNNGV. The CDR3 contains 12 residues. The CDR3 reads CASSLDGGPQHF. The CDR3 bases are TGTGCCAGCAGCTTAGACGGGGGGCCCCAGCATTTT.

This chain uses TRBV7-9 with TRBJ2-7; possible D gene TRBD2, 5 bases. Germline V gene data show CDR1 as SEHNR and CDR2 as FQNEAQ (reference sequence). The CDR3 contains 11 residues. The V and J ends lost 1 base and 11 bases respectively, with 9 bases between them. The CDR3 spells CASSLGGSEYF. The CDR3 DNA reads as TGTGCCAGCAGCTTAGGAGGGTCGGAGTACTTC.

The CDR3 protein is CASSPRQGAEQYF. The CDR3 DNA sequence: TGCGCCAGCAGCCCCCGACAGGGGGCCGAGCAGTACTTC. The chain couples TRBV5-1 to TRBJ2-7, with 10 nucleotides matching TRBD1. CDR1 SGHRS and CDR2 YFSETQ come from the germline V gene. With V trimmed by 4 bases and J by 6 bases, 4 bases remained unmatched. The CDR3 is 13 residues long.

This sequence joins TRBV4-1 and TRBJ1-3; 7 bases match TRBD1. The trim removed 2 bases at V and 0 bases at J, leaving 7 bases unmatched. Germline CDR1 and CDR2: MGHRA and YSYEKL. The CDR3 extends over 17 amino acids. CDR3 coding DNA: TGCGCCAGCAGCCAACCTAGACAGGGCAGCTCTGGAAACACCATATATTTT. It yields the protein CASSQPRQGSSGNTIYF.